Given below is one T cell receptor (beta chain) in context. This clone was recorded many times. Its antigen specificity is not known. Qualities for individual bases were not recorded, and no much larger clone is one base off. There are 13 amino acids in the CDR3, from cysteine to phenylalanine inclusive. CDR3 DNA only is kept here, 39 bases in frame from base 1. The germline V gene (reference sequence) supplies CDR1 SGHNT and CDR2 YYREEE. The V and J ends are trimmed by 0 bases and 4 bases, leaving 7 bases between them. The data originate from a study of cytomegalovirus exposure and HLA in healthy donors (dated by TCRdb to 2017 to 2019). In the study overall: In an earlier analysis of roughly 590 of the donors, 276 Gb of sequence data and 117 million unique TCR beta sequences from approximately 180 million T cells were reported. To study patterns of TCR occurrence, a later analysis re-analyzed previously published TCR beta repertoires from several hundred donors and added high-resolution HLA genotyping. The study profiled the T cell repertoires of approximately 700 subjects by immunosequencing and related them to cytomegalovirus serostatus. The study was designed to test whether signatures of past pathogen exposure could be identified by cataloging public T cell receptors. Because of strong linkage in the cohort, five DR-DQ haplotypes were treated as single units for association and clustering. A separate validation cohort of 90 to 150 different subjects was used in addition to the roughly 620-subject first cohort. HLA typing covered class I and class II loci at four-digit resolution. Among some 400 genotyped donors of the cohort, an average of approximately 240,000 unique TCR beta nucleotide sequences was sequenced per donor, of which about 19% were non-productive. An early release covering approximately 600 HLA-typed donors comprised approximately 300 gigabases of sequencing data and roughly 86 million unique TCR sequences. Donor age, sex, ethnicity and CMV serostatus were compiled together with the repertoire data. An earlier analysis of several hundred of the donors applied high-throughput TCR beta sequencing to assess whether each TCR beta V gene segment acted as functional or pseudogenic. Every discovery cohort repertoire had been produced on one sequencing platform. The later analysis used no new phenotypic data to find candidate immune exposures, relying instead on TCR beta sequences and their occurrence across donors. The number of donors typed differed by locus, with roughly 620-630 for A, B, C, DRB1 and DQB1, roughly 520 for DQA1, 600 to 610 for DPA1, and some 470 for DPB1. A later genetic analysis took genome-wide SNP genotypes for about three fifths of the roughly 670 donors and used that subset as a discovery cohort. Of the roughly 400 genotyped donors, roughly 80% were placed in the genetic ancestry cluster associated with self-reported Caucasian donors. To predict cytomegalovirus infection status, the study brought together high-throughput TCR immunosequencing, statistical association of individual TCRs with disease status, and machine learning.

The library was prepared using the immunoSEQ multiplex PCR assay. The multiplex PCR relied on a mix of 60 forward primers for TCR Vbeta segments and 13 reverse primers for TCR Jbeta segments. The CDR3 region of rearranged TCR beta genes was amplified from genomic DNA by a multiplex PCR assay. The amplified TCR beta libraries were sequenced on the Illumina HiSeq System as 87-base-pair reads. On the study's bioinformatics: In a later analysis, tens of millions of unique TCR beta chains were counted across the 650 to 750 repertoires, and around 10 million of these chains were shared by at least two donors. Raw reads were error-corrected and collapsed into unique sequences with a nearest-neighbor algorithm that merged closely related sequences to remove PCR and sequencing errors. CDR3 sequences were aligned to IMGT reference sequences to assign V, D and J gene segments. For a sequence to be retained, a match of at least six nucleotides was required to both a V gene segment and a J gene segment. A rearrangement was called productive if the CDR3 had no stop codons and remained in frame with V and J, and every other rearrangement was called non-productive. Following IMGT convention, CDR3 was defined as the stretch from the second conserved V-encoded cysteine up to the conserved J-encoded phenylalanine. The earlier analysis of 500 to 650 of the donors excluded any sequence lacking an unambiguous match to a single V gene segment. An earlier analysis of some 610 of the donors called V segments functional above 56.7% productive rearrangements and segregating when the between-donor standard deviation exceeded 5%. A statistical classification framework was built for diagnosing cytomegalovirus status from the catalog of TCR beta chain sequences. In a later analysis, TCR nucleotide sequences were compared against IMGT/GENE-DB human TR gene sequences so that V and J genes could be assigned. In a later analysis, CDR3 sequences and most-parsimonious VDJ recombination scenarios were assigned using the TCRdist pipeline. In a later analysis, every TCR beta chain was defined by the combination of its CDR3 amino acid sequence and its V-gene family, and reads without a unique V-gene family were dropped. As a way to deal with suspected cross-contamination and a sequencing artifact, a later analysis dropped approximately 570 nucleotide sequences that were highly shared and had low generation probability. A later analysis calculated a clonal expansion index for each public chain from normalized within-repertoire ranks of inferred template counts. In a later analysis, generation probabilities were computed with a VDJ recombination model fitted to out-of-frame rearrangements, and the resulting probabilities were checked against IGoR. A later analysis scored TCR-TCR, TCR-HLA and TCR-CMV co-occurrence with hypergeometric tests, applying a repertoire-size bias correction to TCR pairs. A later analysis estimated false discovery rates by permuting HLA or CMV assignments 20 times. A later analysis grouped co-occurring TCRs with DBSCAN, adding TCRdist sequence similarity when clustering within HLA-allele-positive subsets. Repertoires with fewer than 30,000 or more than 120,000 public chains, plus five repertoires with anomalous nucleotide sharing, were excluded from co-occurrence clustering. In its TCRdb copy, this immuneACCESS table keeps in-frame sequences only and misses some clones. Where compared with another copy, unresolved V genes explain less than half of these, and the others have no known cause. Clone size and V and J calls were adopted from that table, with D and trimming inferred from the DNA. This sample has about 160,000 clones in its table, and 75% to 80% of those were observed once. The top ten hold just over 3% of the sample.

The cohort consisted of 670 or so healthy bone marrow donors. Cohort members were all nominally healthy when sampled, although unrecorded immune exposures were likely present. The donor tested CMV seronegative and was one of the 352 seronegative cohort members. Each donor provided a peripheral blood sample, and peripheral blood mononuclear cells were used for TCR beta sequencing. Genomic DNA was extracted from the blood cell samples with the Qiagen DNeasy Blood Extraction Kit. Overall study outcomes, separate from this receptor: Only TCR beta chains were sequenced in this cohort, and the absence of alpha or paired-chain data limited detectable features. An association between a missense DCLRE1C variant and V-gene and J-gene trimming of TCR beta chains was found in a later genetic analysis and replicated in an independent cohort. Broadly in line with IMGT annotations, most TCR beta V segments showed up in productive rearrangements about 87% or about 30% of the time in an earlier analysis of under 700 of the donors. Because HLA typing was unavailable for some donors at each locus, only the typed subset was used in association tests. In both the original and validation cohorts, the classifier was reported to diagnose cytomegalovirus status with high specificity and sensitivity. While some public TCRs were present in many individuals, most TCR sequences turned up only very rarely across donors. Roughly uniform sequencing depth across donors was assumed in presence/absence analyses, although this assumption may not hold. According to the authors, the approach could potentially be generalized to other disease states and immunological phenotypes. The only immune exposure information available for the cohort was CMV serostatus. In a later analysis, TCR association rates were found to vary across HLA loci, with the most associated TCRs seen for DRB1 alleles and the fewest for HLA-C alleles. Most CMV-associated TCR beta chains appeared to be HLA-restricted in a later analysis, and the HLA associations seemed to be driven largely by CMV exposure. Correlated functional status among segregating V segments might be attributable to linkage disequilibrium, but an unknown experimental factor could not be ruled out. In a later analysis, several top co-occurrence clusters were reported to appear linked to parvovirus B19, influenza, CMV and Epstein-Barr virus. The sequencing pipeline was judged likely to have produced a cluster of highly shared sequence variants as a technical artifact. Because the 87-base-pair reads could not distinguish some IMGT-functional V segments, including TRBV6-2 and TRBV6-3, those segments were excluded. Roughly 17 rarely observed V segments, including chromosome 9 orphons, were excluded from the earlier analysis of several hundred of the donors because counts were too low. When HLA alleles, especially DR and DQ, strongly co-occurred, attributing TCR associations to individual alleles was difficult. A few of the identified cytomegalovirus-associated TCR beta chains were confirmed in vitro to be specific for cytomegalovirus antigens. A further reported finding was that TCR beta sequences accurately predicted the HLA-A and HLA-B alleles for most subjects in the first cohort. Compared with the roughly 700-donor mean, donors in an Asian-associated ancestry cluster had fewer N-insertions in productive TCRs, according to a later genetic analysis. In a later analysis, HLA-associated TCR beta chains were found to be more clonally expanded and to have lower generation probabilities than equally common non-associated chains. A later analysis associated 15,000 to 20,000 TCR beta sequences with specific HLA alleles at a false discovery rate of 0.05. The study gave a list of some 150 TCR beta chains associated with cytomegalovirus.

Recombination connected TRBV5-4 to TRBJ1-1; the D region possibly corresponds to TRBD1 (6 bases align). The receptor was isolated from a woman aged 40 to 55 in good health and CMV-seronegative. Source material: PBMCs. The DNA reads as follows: TGTGCCAGCAGCTTGGACAGGGCCACTGAAGCTTTCTTT. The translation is CASSLDRATEAFF.